This T cell receptor (beta chain) was identified in a study of regulatory and conventional T cells in RAG deficiency. Whole-study results and caveats: RAG-deficient patients showed markedly lower Shannon entropy and higher Simpson indices than control T-cell subsets. Patient subsets had shorter CDR3s; Omenn Treg-Tconv overlap exceeded 85%.

Genomic DNA came from blood conventional CD4+ T cells gated CD25-low CD127-high. The CDR3 contains 14 residues. Germline-derived CDR1 and CDR2 are SGHRS and YFSETQ. To note about this clone: The antigen remains undetermined.

Libraries were prepared by immunoSEQ multiplex PCR; TCRdb keeps only in-frame clonotypes and omits some of them. In the table there are 20,000 to 25,000 clones, roughly 96% of which are singletons. The sample was also reused in another study, on regulatory T cells. That publication notes: Amplification used 52 TRBV primers and 13 TRBJ primers. Regulatory T cells showed the strongest V-J pair restriction and V/J gene skewing among patient repertoires.

This receptor was obtained from a human donor in good health. The specimen was CD25- CD4+ T cells sorted from blood. V usage is TRBV5-1 and J usage is TRBJ2-5; D may be TRBD2 (7 bases). The DNA end lines up better with TRBJ2-7; the J call may be wrong. Here the CDR3 reads CASSFGGAGYEQYF. The CDR3 nucleotides are TGCGCCAGCAGCTTTGGGGGGGCCGGCTACGAGCAGTACTTC.